This T cell receptor beta chain comes out of a study of CD4+ T cells in melanoma. Deletions cut 4 bases from V and 6 bases from J, with 9 bases between. Germline CDR1 and CDR2: MNHEY and SMNVEV (reference sequence). The CDR3 consists of 12 residues. Study-level findings and limits: Reportedly, melanoma neoantigen-specific CD4+ T cells showed varied differentiation states. A reported correlation linked neoantigen-specific CD4+ T cells to CD8+, macrophage and B cell function.

Assay used: immunoSEQ multiplex PCR; TCRdb lists only in-frame clones, some missing. This sample has about 50,000 clones, with roughly nine tenths found just once. A word on this clone: The antigen is not known.

Sample: peripheral blood. V usage is TRBV27 and J usage is TRBJ1-1, with a tentative D call TRBD1 (6 bases). This TCR derives from a human donor with melanoma. Written as DNA, the CDR3 is TGTGCCAGCAGTTCGACAGGAGCTGAAGCTTTCTTT. Translated: CASSSTGAEAFF.